The present T cell receptor (beta chain) was sequenced within a study of blood T cell repertoires in COVID-19. The data were produced by immunoSEQ multiplex PCR, yet TCRdb's version contains in-frame clones alone and is incomplete. The sample carries over 80,000 clones, about 89% recorded once. V trimming: 1 base; J trimming: 2 bases; junction bases outside the gene matches: 6. CDR3 length equals 16 residues. CDR1 and CDR2 from the germline V gene are SGDLS and YYNGEE. Specimen: peripheral blood. V and J are TRBV9 and TRBJ2-7; 10 bases align to TRBD2. The TCR sequence derives from a human donor in a cohort sampled during active COVID-19. The DNA for the CDR3 is TGTGCCAGCAGCGTATCTCCCGGACTAGCGGCCTACGAGCAGTACTTC. Translating gives CASSVSPGLAAYEQYF.